This T cell receptor beta chain was recovered during a study of blood T cell repertoires in COVID-19. This table comes from immunoSEQ multiplex PCR, and its TCRdb copy is limited to in-frame clones, with some not included. The sample has 19,000 or so clones, 85% to 90% seen once. The CDR3 length is 13 residues. Germline V lookup: CDR1 SQVTM, CDR2 ANQGSEA. V was shortened by 7 bases and J by 6 bases, with 18 bases between the two germline ends. The origin of this receptor is a man aged 70 or older with acute or convalescent COVID-19. The chain has TRBV29-1 and TRBJ1-1; possible D gene TRBD1, 5 bases. Sequencing input: peripheral blood. The CDR3 DNA reads TGCAGCGCCGTTGGTGGGGCGCCGGCTGAAGCTTTCTTT. Encoded protein: CSAVGGAPAEAFF.